The clone carrying this T cell receptor (beta chain) appeared a single time. Its specificity is not known. At one boundary the junction diverges from the germline segment, which might be a read error. This specimen belongs to a study of identical twins. Study results and limitations: Alpha sequences out of frame and shared by twins had excess low generation probability. Cross-sectional statistics, not tracking of the same donors, supported the conclusions.

The CDR3 contains 16 residues. Germline V CDR1 and CDR2: DFQATT, SNEGSKA (reference sequence). Each cDNA held unique molecular identifiers, and template switching gave it a universal primer site. TCRdb independently ran MiXCR on the 5' RACE reads; one entry per CDR3 protein. The sample has some 570,000 distinct CDR3 sequences; around 22% are singletons. These data also featured in a second study, about yellow fever vaccine responses in identical twins.

The chain links TRBV20-1 to TRBJ2-4; D possibly matches TRBD1 or TRBD2 (5 bases each). The sample was CD4+ T cells sorted from blood. The clonotype comes from a woman younger than 35 in good health. CDR3 in amino acids: CCARDSRDPPKDIQYF. In DNA form, the CDR3 reads TGCTGTGCTAGAGATTCAAGGGACCCTCCCAAGGACATTCAGTACTTC.